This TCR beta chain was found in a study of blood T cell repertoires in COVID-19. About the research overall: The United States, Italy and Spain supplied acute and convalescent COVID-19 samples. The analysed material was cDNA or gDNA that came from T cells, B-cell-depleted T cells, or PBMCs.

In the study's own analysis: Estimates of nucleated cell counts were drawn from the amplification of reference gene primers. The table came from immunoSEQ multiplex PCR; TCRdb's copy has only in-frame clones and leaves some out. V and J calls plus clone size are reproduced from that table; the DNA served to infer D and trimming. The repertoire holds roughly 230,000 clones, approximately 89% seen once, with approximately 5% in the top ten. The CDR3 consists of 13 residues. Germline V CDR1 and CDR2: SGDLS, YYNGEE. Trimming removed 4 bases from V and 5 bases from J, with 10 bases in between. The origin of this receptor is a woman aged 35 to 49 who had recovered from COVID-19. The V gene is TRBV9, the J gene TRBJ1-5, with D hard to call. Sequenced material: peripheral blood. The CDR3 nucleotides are TGTGCCAGCAGCCCCTCCCTCGATCAGCCCCAGCATTTT. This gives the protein CASSPSLDQPQHF.